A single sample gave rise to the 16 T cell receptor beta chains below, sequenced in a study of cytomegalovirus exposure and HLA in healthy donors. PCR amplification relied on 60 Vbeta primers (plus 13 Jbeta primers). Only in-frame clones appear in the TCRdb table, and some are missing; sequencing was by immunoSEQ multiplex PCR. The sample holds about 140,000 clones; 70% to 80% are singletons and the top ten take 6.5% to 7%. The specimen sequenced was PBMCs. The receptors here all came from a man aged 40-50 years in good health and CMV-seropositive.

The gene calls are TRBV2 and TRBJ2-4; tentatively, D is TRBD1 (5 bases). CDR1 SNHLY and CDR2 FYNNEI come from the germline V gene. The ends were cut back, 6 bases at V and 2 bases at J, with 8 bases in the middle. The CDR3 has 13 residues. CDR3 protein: CASSRQTKNIQYF. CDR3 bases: TGTGCCAGCAGCCGACAGACCAAAAACATTCAGTACTTC.

The CDR3 DNA follows: TGTGCCACCAGCTCCGGACAGGGTCAAGAGACCCAGTACTTC. The encoded protein is CATSSGQGQETQYF. The rearrangement joins TRBV15 to TRBJ2-5, with 8 bases aligning to TRBD1. Germline V gives CDR1 LNHNV, CDR2 YYDKDF (reference sequence). V shed 5 bases, J shed 2 bases, and the junction held 4 bases outside the gene matches. This CDR3 has 14 amino acids.

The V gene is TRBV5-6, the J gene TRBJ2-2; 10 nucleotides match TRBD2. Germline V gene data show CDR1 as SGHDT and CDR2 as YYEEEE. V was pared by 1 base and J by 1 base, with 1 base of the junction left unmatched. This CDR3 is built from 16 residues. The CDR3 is CASSLPSGRNTGELFF. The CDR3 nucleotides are TGTGCCAGCAGCTTGCCTAGCGGGAGGAACACCGGGGAGCTGTTTTTT.

The CDR3 coding sequence is TGCGCCAGCAGCTTGGGCGGGGGCATCCCCTACAATGAGCAGTTCTTC. This translates into CASSLGGGIPYNEQFF. The chain combines TRBV5-1 with TRBJ2-1; tentatively, D is TRBD2 (7 bases). This CDR3 has 16 residues. Germline CDR1 and CDR2: SGHRS and YFSETQ. V lost 0 bases and J 2 bases, leaving 12 bases between the germline ends. Combining the CDR3 with reference TRBV5-1 and TRBJ2-1 gives the whole variable domain KAGVTQTPRYLIKTRGQQVTLSCSPISGHRSVSWYQQTPGQGLQFLFEYFSETQRNKGNFPGRFSGRQFSNSRSEMNVSTLELGDSALYLCASSLGGGIPYNEQFFGPGTRLTVL.

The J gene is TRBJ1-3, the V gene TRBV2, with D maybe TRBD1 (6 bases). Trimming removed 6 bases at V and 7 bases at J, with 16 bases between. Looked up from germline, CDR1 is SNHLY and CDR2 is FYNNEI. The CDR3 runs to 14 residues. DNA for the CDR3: TGTGCCAGCAGGGCTCAGGGGCCCAGGAACACCATATATTTT. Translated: CASRAQGPRNTIYF.

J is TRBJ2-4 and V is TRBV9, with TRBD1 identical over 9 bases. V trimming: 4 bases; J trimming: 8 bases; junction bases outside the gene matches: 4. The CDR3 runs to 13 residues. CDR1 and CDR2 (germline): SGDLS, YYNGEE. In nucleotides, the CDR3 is TGTGCCAGCAGCTCGGGACAGGGAGACATTCAGTACTTC. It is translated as CASSSGQGDIQYF.

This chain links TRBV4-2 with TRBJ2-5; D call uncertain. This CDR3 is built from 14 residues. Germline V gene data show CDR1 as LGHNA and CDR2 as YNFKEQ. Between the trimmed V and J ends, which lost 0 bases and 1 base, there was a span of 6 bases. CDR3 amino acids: CASSQDASQETQYF. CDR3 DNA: TGTGCCAGCAGCCAAGATGCTAGCCAAGAGACCCAGTACTTC.

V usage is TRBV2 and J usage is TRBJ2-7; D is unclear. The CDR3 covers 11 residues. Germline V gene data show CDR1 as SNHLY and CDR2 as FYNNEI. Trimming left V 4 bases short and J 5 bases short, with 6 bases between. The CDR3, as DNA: TGTGCCAGCAGTGCGGGTGACGAGCAGTACTTC. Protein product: CASSAGDEQYF.

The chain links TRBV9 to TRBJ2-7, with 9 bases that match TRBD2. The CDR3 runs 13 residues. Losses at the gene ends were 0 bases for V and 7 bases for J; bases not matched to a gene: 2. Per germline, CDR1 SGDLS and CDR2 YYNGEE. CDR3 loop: CASSVVAGGEQYF. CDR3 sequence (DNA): TGTGCCAGCAGCGTAGTCGCGGGGGGGGAGCAGTACTTC.

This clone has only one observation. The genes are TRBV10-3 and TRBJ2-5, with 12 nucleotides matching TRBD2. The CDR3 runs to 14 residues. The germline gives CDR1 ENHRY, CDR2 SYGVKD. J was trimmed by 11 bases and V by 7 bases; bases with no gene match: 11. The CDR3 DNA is TGTGCCATCACCAGACTAGCGGGAGAGGAAGAGCAGTACTTC. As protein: CAITRLAGEEEQYF.

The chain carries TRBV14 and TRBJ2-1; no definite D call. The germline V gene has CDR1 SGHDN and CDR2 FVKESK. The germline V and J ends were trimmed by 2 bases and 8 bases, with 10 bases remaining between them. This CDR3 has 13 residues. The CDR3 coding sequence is TGTGCCAGCAGCCAACCCTTCCGGGATGAGCAGTTCTTC. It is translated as CASSQPFRDEQFF.

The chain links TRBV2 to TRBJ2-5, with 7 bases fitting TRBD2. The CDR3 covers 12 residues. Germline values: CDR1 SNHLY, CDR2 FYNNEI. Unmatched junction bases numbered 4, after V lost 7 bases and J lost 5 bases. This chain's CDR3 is CASTREDETQYF. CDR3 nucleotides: TGTGCCAGCACCCGGGAGGACGAGACCCAGTACTTC.

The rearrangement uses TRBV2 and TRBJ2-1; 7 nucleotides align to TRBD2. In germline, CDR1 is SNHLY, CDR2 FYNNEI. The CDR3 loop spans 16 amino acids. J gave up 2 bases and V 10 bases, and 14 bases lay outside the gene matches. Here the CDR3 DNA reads TGTGCCAAGCAGGCGCCGGGAGGCACCCCCTACAATGAGCAGTTCTTC. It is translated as CAKQAPGGTPYNEQFF.

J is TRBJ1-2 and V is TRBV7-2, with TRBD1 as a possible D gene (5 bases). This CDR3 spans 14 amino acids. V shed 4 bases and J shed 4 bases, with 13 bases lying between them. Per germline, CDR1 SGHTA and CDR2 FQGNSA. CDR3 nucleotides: TGTGCCAGCAGCTCCCTGGGAGGGGCCTATGGCTACACCTTC. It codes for CASSSLGGAYGYTF. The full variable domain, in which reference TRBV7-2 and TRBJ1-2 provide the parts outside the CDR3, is GAGVSQSPSNKVTEKGKDVELRCDPISGHTALYWYRQSLGQGLEFLIYFQGNSAPDKSGLPSDRFSAERTGGSVSTLTIQRTQQEDSAVYLCASSSLGGAYGYTFGSGTRLTVV.

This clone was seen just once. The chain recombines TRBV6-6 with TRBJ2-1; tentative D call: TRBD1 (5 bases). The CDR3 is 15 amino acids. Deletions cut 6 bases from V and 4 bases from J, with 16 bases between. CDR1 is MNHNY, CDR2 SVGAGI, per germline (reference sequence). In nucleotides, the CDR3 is TGTGCCAGCAGCCCTGACAGCTACATTTACAATGAGCAGTTCTTC. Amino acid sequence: CASSPDSYIYNEQFF.

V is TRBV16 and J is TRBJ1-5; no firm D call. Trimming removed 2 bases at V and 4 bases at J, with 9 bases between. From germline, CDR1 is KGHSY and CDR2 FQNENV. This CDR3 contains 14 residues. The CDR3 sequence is CASSQISGNQPQHF. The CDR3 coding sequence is TGTGCCAGCAGCCAAATTTCCGGGAATCAGCCCCAGCATTTT.